The following is a TCR beta chain sequence with its context. CDR1 and CDR2 from the germline V gene are LNHDA and SQIVND (reference sequence). The CDR3 is 15 residues long. V lost 3 bases to trimming and J lost 3 bases, with 12 bases between them. This specimen comes from a study of control samples from healthy donors and cancer patients. TCRdb's table, derived via immunoSEQ multiplex PCR, lists solely in-frame clones and lacks some. This table has 90,000 to 150,000 clones, just under 90% appearing once. The material sequenced was blood. The chain employs TRBV19 and TRBJ1-5; no clear D. This TCR was sampled from a man aged 25-40 years in good health. CDR3: CASSINGRFNQPQHF. In DNA form, the CDR3 reads TGTGCCAGTAGTATCAACGGACGGTTCAATCAGCCCCAGCATTTT.